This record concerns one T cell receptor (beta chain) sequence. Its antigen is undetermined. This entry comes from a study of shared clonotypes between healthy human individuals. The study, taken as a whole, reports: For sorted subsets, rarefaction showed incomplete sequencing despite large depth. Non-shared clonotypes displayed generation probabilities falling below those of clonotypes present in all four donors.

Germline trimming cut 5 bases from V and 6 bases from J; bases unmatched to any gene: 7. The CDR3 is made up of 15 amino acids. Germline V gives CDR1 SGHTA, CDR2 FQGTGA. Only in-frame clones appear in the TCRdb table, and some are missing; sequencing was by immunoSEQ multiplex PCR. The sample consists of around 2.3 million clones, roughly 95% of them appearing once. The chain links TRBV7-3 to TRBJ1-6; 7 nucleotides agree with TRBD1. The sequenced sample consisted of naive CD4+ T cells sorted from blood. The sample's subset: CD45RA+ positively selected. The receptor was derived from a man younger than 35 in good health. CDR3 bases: TGTGCCAGCAGCCGACAGGGATGGGGTAATTCACCCCTCCACTTT. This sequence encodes CASSRQGWGNSPLHF. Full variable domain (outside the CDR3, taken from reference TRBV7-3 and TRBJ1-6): GAGVSQTPSNKVTEKGKYVELRCDPISGHTALYWYRQSLGQGPEFLIYFQGTGAADDSGLPNDRFFAVRPEGSVSTLKIQRTERGDSAVYLCASSRQGWGNSPLHFGNGTRLTVT.